Given below is one TCR beta chain in context. Method: immunoSEQ multiplex PCR; TCRdb's copy keeps in-frame clones and lacks some. The data show around 310,000 clones, with nearly 90% seen just once and just under 9.5% held by the top ten. The data belong to a study of blood T cell repertoires in COVID-19. This clonotype was obtained from a woman in her 30s who had recovered from COVID-19. Sequencing input: PBMCs or T cells enriched from blood (not recorded which).

DNA of the CDR3: TGTGCCACCAGCAGAGATAGGACCCTAAGCGGTGAGCAGTTCTTC. It translates to CATSRDRTLSGEQFF. This chain links TRBV15 with TRBJ2-1, with D possibly TRBD2 on 5 matching bases. The CDR3 consists of 15 residues. CDR1 is LNHNV, CDR2 YYDKDF, per germline (reference sequence). V lost 0 bases, J lost 9 bases, and 15 bases lay in between.